A selection of T cell receptor beta chains follows, all from one sample in a study of blood T cell repertoires in COVID-19. The method was immunoSEQ multiplex PCR; TCRdb's version includes in-frame clones alone and lacks a portion of them. Among just under 150,000 clones listed, around 87% were seen once. Sequencing input: peripheral blood. These receptors all stem from a man aged 45 to 65 who had recovered from COVID-19. Each CDR3 is given with its conserved first and last residue. D genes are given only for firm matches.

>TRBJ2-7|TRBV27|TRBD1
CASSPPGQGPYEQYF
TGTGCCAGCAGTCCTCCGGGACAGGGCCCCTACGAGCAGTACTTC
>TRBJ2-7|TRBV2|TRBD1
CASRSQGSSYEQYF
TGTGCCAGCAGGTCACAGGGGAGTTCCTACGAGCAGTACTTC
>TRBJ1-4|TRBV12-3/TRBV12-4|-
CASTQGFFEKLFF
TGTGCCAGCACCCAGGGGTTTTTTGAAAAACTGTTTTTT
>TRBJ1-2|TRBV3-1/TRBV3-2|-
CASSWGGSGYTF
TGTGCCAGCAGTTGGGGGGGATCCGGCTACACCTTC
>TRBJ2-7|TRBV5-1|-
CASSPAGTPLEQYF
TGCGCCAGCAGCCCCGCGGGAACACCACTCGAGCAGTACTTC
>TRBJ2-3|TRBV11-2|TRBD2
CASSLVPLAGANSDTQYF
TGTGCCAGCAGCTTAGTTCCCTTAGCGGGGGCCAACTCAGATACGCAGTATTTT
>TRBJ1-1|TRBV7-9|-
CASSLSQGDTEAFF
TGTGCCAGCAGCTTATCGCAGGGCGACACTGAAGCTTTCTTT
>TRBJ1-5|TRBV27|TRBD1
CASSLTGPNQPQHF
TGTGCCAGCAGTTTGACAGGGCCCAATCAGCCCCAGCATTTT
>TRBJ2-1|TRBV18|TRBD1
CASSRDRAWNEQFF
TGTGCCAGCTCCCGGGACAGGGCGTGGAATGAGCAGTTCTTC
>TRBJ1-6|TRBV27|TRBD1
CASSPLQGANSPLHF
TGTGCCAGCAGCCCATTACAGGGGGCTAATTCACCCCTCCACTTT
>TRBJ2-6|TRBV19|-
CASTADRANVLTF
TGTGCCAGTACTGCGGACAGGGCCAACGTCCTGACTTTC
>TRBJ1-2|TRBV11-2|TRBD1
CASSDTGTGGDFYGYTF
TGTGCCAGCAGCGATACCGGGACAGGGGGCGATTTCTATGGCTACACCTTC
>TRBJ1-2|TRBV12-3/TRBV12-4|-
CASSLSGYYGYTF
TGTGCCAGCAGTTTATCCGGGTACTATGGCTACACCTTC
>TRBJ1-5|TRBV7-9|-
CASSPRESNQPQHF
TGTGCCAGCAGCCCCCGGGAGAGCAATCAGCCCCAGCATTTT
>TRBJ1-1|TRBV20-1|-
CSASLLASTEAFF
TGCAGTGCTAGTTTACTTGCGAGCACTGAAGCTTTCTTT
>TRBJ2-5|TRBV5-1|-
CASSLAVGTQETQYF
TGCGCCAGCAGCTTGGCCGTAGGGACACAAGAGACCCAGTACTTC
>TRBJ1-1|TRBV7-8|-
CASSFSVSNTEAFF
TGTGCCAGCAGCTTTAGTGTGTCGAACACTGAAGCTTTCTTT
>TRBJ2-1|TRBV7-8|-
CASSLVSQLRNEQFF
TGTGCCAGCAGCTTAGTATCACAGCTCAGGAATGAGCAGTTCTTC
>TRBJ1-1|TRBV30|-
CAGNTQGSEAFF
TGTGCCGGAAATACACAGGGATCTGAAGCTTTCTTT
>TRBJ2-7|TRBV30|-
CAWSVGRFPYEQYF
TGTGCCTGGAGTGTCGGTAGATTTCCCTACGAGCAGTACTTC
>TRBJ1-1|TRBV5-1|-
CASSLSSGYGTEAFF
TGCGCCAGCAGCTTGTCCTCAGGGTATGGCACTGAAGCTTTCTTT
>TRBJ2-5|TRBV27|-
CASSLLGVGETQYF
TGTGCCAGCAGTTTATTAGGGGTAGGAGAGACCCAGTACTTC